This T cell receptor beta chain was recorded in a study of blood T cell repertoires in COVID-19. Overall study context: The study drew acute and convalescent COVID-19 samples from the United States, Italy and Spain.

This clone was picked up a small number of times. The data were produced by immunoSEQ multiplex PCR, yet TCRdb's version contains in-frame clones alone and is incomplete. The sample holds 220,000 or so clones, roughly four fifths seen once. From germline, CDR1 is GTSNPN and CDR2 SVGIG (reference sequence). Trimming removed 4 bases from V and 7 bases from J, with 19 bases in between. The CDR3 length is 15 residues. Source material: peripheral blood. This sequence originates from a woman aged 25-40 years who had recovered from COVID-19. The chain has TRBV30 and TRBJ1-4; D remains unclear. Here the CDR3 DNA reads TGTGCCTGGATAAAATCCGGACTTGGCGGTGAAAAACTGTTTTTT. Its translation is CAWIKSGLGGEKLFF.